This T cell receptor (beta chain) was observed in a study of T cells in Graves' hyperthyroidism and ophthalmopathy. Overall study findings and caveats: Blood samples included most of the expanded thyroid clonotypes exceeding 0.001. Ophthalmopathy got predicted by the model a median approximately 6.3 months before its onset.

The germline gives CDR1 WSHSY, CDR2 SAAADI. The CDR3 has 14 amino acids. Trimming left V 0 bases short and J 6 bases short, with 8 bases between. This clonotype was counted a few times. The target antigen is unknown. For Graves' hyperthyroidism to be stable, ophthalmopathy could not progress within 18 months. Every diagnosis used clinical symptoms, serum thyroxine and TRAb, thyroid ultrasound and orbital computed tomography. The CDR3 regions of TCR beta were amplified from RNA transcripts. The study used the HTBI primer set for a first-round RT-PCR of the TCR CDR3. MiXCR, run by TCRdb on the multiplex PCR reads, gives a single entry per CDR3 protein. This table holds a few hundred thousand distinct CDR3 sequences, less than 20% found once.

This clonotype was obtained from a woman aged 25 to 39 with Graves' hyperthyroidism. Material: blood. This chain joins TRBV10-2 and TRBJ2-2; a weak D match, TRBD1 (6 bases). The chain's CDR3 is CASSESPGAGELFF. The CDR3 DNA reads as TGCGCCAGCAGTGAGTCCCCAGGGGCCGGGGAGCTGTTTTTT.